Following are 5 T cell receptor beta chains from one sample sequenced in a study of human T cells and chemical hapten exposure. TCRdb redid the calling of the RACE reads with MiXCR, one entry per CDR3 protein. The sample comprises more than 90,000 distinct CDR3 sequences, about an eighth of which are singletons, and 2.5% to 3.5% rests with the top ten. Sample time point: patch test 2, 6 weeks after DPC sensitization. Treatment denoted: therapeutic diphenylcyclopropenone sensitization with weekly scalp DPC. Sample: whole blood, taken in connection with sensitization to the hapten diphenylcyclopropenone (DPC). These receptors were obtained from a woman in her thirties or forties with alopecia areata. Some clones in this sample may be carry-over from other donors' samples.

The V and J genes are TRBV4-2 and TRBJ2-5; 8 bases line up with TRBD2. With V trimmed by 3 bases and J by 3 bases, 9 bases remained unmatched. CDR1 and CDR2 (germline): LGHNA, YNFKEQ. The CDR3 contains 16 residues. CDR3 region: CASSHSSGRKEETQYF. In DNA form, the CDR3 reads TGTGCCAGCAGCCACTCAAGCGGGAGAAAGGAAGAGACCCAGTACTTC.

The chain employs TRBV28 and TRBJ1-5, with D unclear. This CDR3 is 15 amino acids long. CDR1 and CDR2 from the germline V gene are MDHEN and SYDVKM. Trimming pared 6 bases from V and 0 bases from J, leaving 12 bases between. This CDR3 is CASSPGGDSNQPQHF. DNA for the CDR3: TGTGCCAGCAGCCCCGGTGGAGATAGCAATCAGCCCCAGCATTTT. Looking up the rest from reference TRBV28 and TRBJ1-5 gives the full variable domain: DVKVTQSSRYLVKRTGEKVFLECVQDMDHENMFWYRQDPGLGLRLIYFSYDVKMKEKGDIPEGYSVSREKKERFSLILESASTNQTSMYLCASSPGGDSNQPQHFGDGTRLSIL.

The table lists this clonotype with many counts. The V and J genes are TRBV4-3 and TRBJ1-6; no definite D call. V lost 0 bases to trimming and J lost 10 bases, with 10 bases between them. Germline CDR1 LGHNA, CDR2 YSLEER. The CDR3 is 14 amino acids. The CDR3 DNA is TGCGCCAGCAGCCAAGAGACCAGAACCTCACCCCTCCACTTT. Translation: CASSQETRTSPLHF.

In this sample, this clonotype turned up a few times. The rearrangement links TRBV6-5 to TRBJ2-1, with 9 bases that match TRBD2. After removal of 2 bases from V and 6 bases from J, the junction contained 5 bases not matched to a gene. This CDR3 spans 15 amino acids. The germline CDR1 and CDR2 sequences are MNHEY and SVGAGI. In DNA form, the CDR3 reads TGTGCCAGCAGTTACAGGGCGGGAGGGCCCAATGAGCAGTTCTTC. Translated, it gives CASSYRAGGPNEQFF.

This rearrangement joins TRBV7-8 to TRBJ2-7; TRBD2 agrees at 10 bases. The ends lost 5 bases at V and 4 bases at J; junction bases unmatched: 2. Germline values: CDR1 SGHVS, CDR2 FQNEAQ. The CDR3 totals 13 residues. In nucleotides, the CDR3 is TGTGCCAGCAGCCATAGCGGGAGGTACGAGCAGTACTTC. Translated, it gives CASSHSGRYEQYF.